What follows describes a single T cell receptor beta chain. V dropped 1 base and J dropped 0 bases, with 23 bases sitting between them. The CDR3 length is 20 residues. Germline lookup yields CDR1 SGHTA and CDR2 FQGTGA. Some clones are missing from TCRdb's copy, which holds only in-frame ones; the method was immunoSEQ multiplex PCR. Among about 50,000 clones listed, around 97% were seen once. This sample was included in a study of siplizumab effects on memory and regulatory T cells. The chain joins TRBV7-3 to TRBJ2-3, with D possibly being TRBD1 or TRBD2 (5 bases each). The sample was naive CD4+ T cells sorted from blood. The receptor was derived from a human donor in good health. The CDR3 region has the DNA TGTGCCAGCAGCTTAATCTTTTGGGGCGGGCCCTTACCTAGCACAGATACGCAGTATTTT. Residues: CASSLIFWGGPLPSTDTQYF.